These T cell receptor beta chains were read from a single sample in a study of blood T cell repertoires in COVID-19. Libraries were prepared by immunoSEQ multiplex PCR; TCRdb keeps only in-frame clonotypes and omits some of them. The table includes about 430,000 clones, roughly 90% detected once. Material: peripheral blood. The receptors originated from a man aged 18 to 30 with COVID-19, enrolled during active disease. The CDR3 runs from the conserved cysteine through the conserved F or W. A D gene is named only where the DNA matches it firmly. Only some rows state a clone size, as once, few, many or a class for expanded clones.

.	.	TRBV21-1	TRBJ2-2	TGTGCCAGCAGCAATCCGGTTCCCAAAACCGGGGAGCTGTTTTTT	CASSNPVPKTGELFF
.	once	TRBV18	TRBJ1-2	TGTGCCAGCTCAAATACAGGGACCTATGGCTACACCTTC	CASSNTGTYGYTF
.	once	TRBV19	TRBJ2-3	TGTGCCAGTGGGACTTTTAATACGCAGTATTTT	CASGTFNTQYF
.	once	TRBV6-1	TRBJ1-2	TGTGCCAGCAGTGAAGAAGAGGATGCGGACTATGGCTACACCTTC	CASSEEEDADYGYTF
.	.	TRBV2	TRBJ1-2	TGTGCCAGCAGCCCTCCGGGGGGGCTCTATGGCTACACCTTC	CASSPPGGLYGYTF
.	.	TRBV2	TRBJ2-7	TGTGCCAGCAAAGAGAGGGCAGACCCCTACGAGCAGTACTTC	CASKERADPYEQYF
TRBD1	.	TRBV6-6	TRBJ1-1	TGTGCCAGCAGTCCCCAGGAATCGGACAGGGCCCCGGGGACTGAAGCTTTCTTT	CASSPQESDRAPGTEAFF
.	once	TRBV10-3	TRBJ2-3	TGTGCCATCAGCAGACAGTCTAGCACAGATACGCAGTATTTT	CAISRQSSTDTQYF
TRBD1	once	TRBV5-4	TRBJ1-1	TGTGCCAGCAGCACCGGACAGGGGGCCTACATGAACACTGAAGCTTTCTTT	CASSTGQGAYMNTEAFF
.	.	TRBV4-1	TRBJ1-2	TGCGCCAGCAGCCAAGAAGGGGGATCGGGGGGCTACACCTTC	CASSQEGGSGGYTF
TRBD2	.	TRBV5-1	TRBJ2-2	TGCGCCAGCAGCTCATTGCGGGGGGCCGACGGGGAGCTGTTTTTT	CASSSLRGADGELFF
TRBD1	.	TRBV7-6	TRBJ2-7	TGTGCCAGCAGCTCCCGGGACAGGGGTTGGGAGCAGTACTTC	CASSSRDRGWEQYF
.	.	TRBV7-9	TRBJ2-2	TGTGCCAGCAGCTTAGGACTCGACACCGGGGAGCTGTTTTTT	CASSLGLDTGELFF
.	.	TRBV7-9	TRBJ2-1	TGTGCCAGCAGAGACAGGAACAATGAGCAGTTCTTC	CASRDRNNEQFF
TRBD1	.	TRBV5-1	TRBJ2-7	TGCGCCAGCAGCTTGTCAGGGGGCGCTGGGATTGAGCAGTACTTC	CASSLSGGAGIEQYF
.	once	TRBV6-1	TRBJ2-1	TGTGCCAGCAGTGAAGCGAGGGTTAACAATGAGCAGTTCTTC	CASSEARVNNEQFF
.	.	TRBV9	TRBJ1-6	TGTGCCAGCAGCGCCACAGGGAAGGATTCACCCCTCCACTTT	CASSATGKDSPLHF
.	once	TRBV27	TRBJ1-5	TGTGCCAGCAGTTTATCACAGAAATATAGCAATCAGCCCCAGCATTTT	CASSLSQKYSNQPQHF
.	.	TRBV7-9	TRBJ2-1	TGTGCCAGCAGCTTAGATGCGCACAATGAGCAGTTCTTC	CASSLDAHNEQFF
TRBD2	.	TRBV12-5	TRBJ2-3	TGTGCTAGTGGTTTGATCATTAGCGGGAGTCCGGATACGCAGTATTTT	CASGLIISGSPDTQYF
.	.	TRBV5-1	TRBJ1-1	TGCGCCAGCAGCTCAAATGGCCAGGGGATCACTGAAGCTTTCTTT	CASSSNGQGITEAFF
.	.	TRBV6-5	TRBJ2-2	TGTGCCAGCAGTTACCACAATCGTTACACCGGGGAGCTGTTTTTT	CASSYHNRYTGELFF
.	.	TRBV11-3	TRBJ2-6	TGTGCCAGCAGCGCACAGGGTTCCGGCTCTGGGGCCAACGTCCTGACTTTC	CASSAQGSGSGANVLTF
.	.	TRBV12-3/TRBV12-4	TRBJ2-7	TGTGCCAGCAGTTACTCAAACAGGGAGCAGTACTTC	CASSYSNREQYF
.	.	TRBV18	TRBJ2-5	TGTGCCAGCTCACCACCGGCCAGGGCGAAAAAAGAGACCCAGTACTTC	CASSPPARAKKETQYF
TRBD2	.	TRBV3-1/TRBV3-2	TRBJ2-7	TGTGCCAGCAGCCCGGCGGGGGGCGGCTACGAGCAGTACTTC	CASSPAGGGYEQYF
.	.	TRBV11-2	TRBJ1-3	TGTGCCAGCAGCTTGTCCCCGACAGAGAGAAACACCATATATTTT	CASSLSPTERNTIYF
TRBD1	.	TRBV6-5	TRBJ1-2	TGTGCCAGCAGCCTGACAGGGTTCGGCTACACCTTC	CASSLTGFGYTF
TRBD2	.	TRBV29-1	TRBJ2-7	TGCAGCGTTGAGACTAGCGGGGTCGAGCAGTACTTC	CSVETSGVEQYF
.	.	TRBV6-5	TRBJ1-1	TGTGCCAGCAGTTACGGGACACCGAACACTGAAGCTTTCTTT	CASSYGTPNTEAFF
.	.	TRBV7-2	TRBJ2-1	TGTGCCAGCAGCTTAGCGACAGCTTACAATGAGCAGTTCTTC	CASSLATAYNEQFF